These T cell receptor beta chains were read from a single sample in a study of human T cells and chemical hapten exposure. Each CDR3 protein is one row after TCRdb ran MiXCR on the RACE reads. This table has 80,000 to 95,000 distinct CDR3 sequences, approximately 10% appearing once. The material sequenced was whole blood, taken in connection with sensitization to the hapten diphenylcyclopropenone (DPC). The receptors originated from a young man with alopecia areata. Some clones in this sample may be carry-over from other donors' samples. Each CDR3 is given with its conserved first and last residue. Fields, in order: V gene, CDR3 protein.

TRBV27 | CASRYKGRVNTGELFF
TRBV2 | CASRAAGTLSNQPQHF
TRBV6-1 | CASSEDRGPQYF
TRBV5-3 | CARSLVNGNYGYTF
TRBV7-3 | CASSLNPDIQETQYF
TRBV7-6 | CASSSRDRKDYGYTF
TRBV3-1 | CASSQAVGRKTEAFF
TRBV2 | CASTPTGHGHEQYF
TRBV6-1 | CASKFGTGELFF
TRBV19 | CASSMSRRADTGELFF
TRBV7-6 | CASSRSGGAWETQYF
TRBV9 | CASSAVQGNYGYTF
TRBV7-2 | CASSTPGTHNEQFF
TRBV10-1 | CASSTGTVGSYEQYF
TRBV6-6 | CASSYSGGTNNLRDTQYF
TRBV7-6 | CVSSRVARGQANEKLFF
TRBV7-9 | CASSLRFGTEPYTDTQYF
TRBV7-9 | CASSQSPWESTYNEQFF
TRBV12-3/TRBV12-4 | CASSSGGDNQPQHF
TRBV9 | CASSVGSDYGYTF
TRBV7-3 | CASSSGQEVFF
TRBV21-1 | CASPSPGGYSGANVLTF
TRBV11-2 | CASSATGNTIYF
TRBV21-1 | CASSKAEGGIARETQYF
TRBV29-1 | CSVRGTGFEAFF
TRBV12-3/TRBV12-4 | CASTNDNSPLHF
TRBV6-2/TRBV6-3 | CASREDSDQFYNQPQHF
TRBV19 | CASSKTIAGELFF
TRBV4-3 | CASSQDVGGDEQYF
TRBV7-9 | CASSQQSVVSPLHF
TRBV10-3 | CAISETRKTDTQYF
TRBV11-1 | CASSLQDRASEAFF
TRBV7-2 | CASSLERTPSEAFF
TRBV4-1 | CASSQGLAFEQFF
TRBV2 | CASSVGQGANYGYTF
TRBV12-3/TRBV12-4 | CASSPGQGSEQFF
TRBV29-1 | CSVGRLNTGELFF
TRBV29-1 | CSETGSDTQYF
TRBV18 | CASSPPGRSRSGNTIYF
TRBV10-2 | CASSRTTDQPQHF
TRBV29-1 | CSVTGGRIYGYTF
TRBV29-1 | CSVEGGVDRAEAFF
TRBV12-3/TRBV12-4 | CASRAGRDYGYTF
TRBV7-2 | CASSHPGLAFF
TRBV2 | CASSPTGNMNTEAFF
TRBV14 | CASSQGRWGETQYF
TRBV9 | CASSVESGYSTDTQYF
TRBV12-3/TRBV12-4 | CASSFRGWSSDTQYF
TRBV12-3/TRBV12-4 | CASSGTYMNTEAFF
TRBV18 | CASSPTTGRDQPQHF
TRBV6-2/TRBV6-3 | CASRTSDKNIQYF
TRBV7-3 | CASSSGQGAYEQFF
TRBV7-9 | CASSYDFASYEQYF